This T cell receptor (beta chain) was sequenced in a study of blood T cell repertoires in COVID-19. Study-level background: Samples came from the United States, Italy and Spain, spanning acute and convalescent COVID-19.

The CDR3 covers 15 residues. Germline loops: CDR1 MNHEY, CDR2 SMNVEV (reference sequence). V was shortened by 2 bases and J by 2 bases, with 7 bases between the two germline ends. The table lists this clone with a count of one. Repertoires were generated with immunoSEQ multiplex PCR, while TCRdb's copy carries only in-frame clones and drops some. The data contain 360,000 or so clones, roughly 89% of them singletons. Specimen: peripheral blood. The J gene is TRBJ2-6, the V gene TRBV27; D not certain. The TCR originated in a woman aged 55-75 years with COVID-19, enrolled during active disease. The CDR3 nucleotides are TGTGCCAGCAGTTTAACGGTCGCTGGGGCCAACGTCCTGACTTTC. Its translation is CASSLTVAGANVLTF. The variable domain in full, completed from reference TRBV27 and TRBJ2-6, reads EAQVTQNPRYLITVTGKKLTVTCSQNMNHEYMSWYRQDPGLGLRQIYYSMNVEVTDKGDVPEGYKVSRKEKRNFPLILESPSPNQTSLYFCASSLTVAGANVLTFGAGSRLTVL.